This T cell receptor (beta chain) was obtained from a study of cytomegalovirus exposure and HLA in healthy donors. General study results and limits: The classifier was said to identify cytomegalovirus status with high specificity and sensitivity. Most TCR sequences were uncommon, yet certain public TCRs appeared in many donors.

Clones were sequenced by immunoSEQ multiplex PCR, and TCRdb holds only the in-frame ones, with some missing. The top ten clones hold approximately 8% of a sample with some 150,000 clones, 70% to 90% of them seen once. Remarks on this clone: Its antigen is not known.

The clonotype originates from a woman younger than 30 in good health and CMV-seropositive. Sequenced input: PBMCs.

CDR3 in amino acids: CASSLGLADYTDTQYF. In DNA, the CDR3 is TGTGCCAGCAGCTTAGGCCTAGCGGACTACACAGATACGCAGTATTTT. The genes are TRBV7-2 and TRBJ2-3; 7 nucleotides align to TRBD2. The CDR3 consists of 16 residues. Trimming at V came to 1 base and at J to 2 bases, leaving 6 bases not matched to a gene. CDR1 is SGHTA, CDR2 FQGNSA, per germline.